This T cell receptor beta chain was observed in a study of blood T cell repertoires in COVID-19. Study context: Whether acute or convalescent, the COVID-19 samples came from the United States, Italy and Spain.

This clone was seen a handful of times. The repertoire was sequenced with immunoSEQ multiplex PCR; TCRdb's copy has only in-frame clones and lacks some. The sample holds around 130,000 clones, more than 85% seen once. V lost 4 bases and J lost 1, with 13 bases in between. The CDR3 covers 14 residues. The germline CDR1 and CDR2 sequences are GTSNPN and SVGIG (reference sequence). What was sequenced was peripheral blood. The clonotype comes from a man aged 45-60 years with active or convalescent COVID-19. The chain links TRBV30 to TRBJ1-2; unclear D gene. The CDR3 reads CAWTGSGNNYGYTF. The CDR3 nucleotides are TGTGCCTGGACTGGGTCGGGGAATAACTATGGCTACACCTTC.